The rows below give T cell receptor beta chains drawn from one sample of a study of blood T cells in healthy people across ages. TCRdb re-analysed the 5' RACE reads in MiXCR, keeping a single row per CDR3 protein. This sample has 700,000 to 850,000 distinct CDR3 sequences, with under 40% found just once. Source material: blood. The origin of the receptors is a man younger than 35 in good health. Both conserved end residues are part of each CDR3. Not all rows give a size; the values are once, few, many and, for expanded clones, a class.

CDR3: CASSYRVAKNIQYF
J: TRBJ2-4
size: many
V: TRBV12-3/TRBV12-4

CDR3: CASSLGQSAEQYF
J: TRBJ2-7
size: many
V: TRBV7-2

CDR3: CSCVTNEKLFF
J: TRBJ1-4
size: NA
V: TRBV29-1

CDR3: CSASPDPTYRQYF
J: TRBJ2-5
size: NA
V: TRBV20-1

CDR3: CASSYTYPGQLGQETQYF
J: TRBJ2-5
size: NA
V: TRBV6-2/TRBV6-3

CDR3: CASSCIPGNEQFF
J: TRBJ2-1
size: NA
V: TRBV7-7

CDR3: CSARDPNRDYNEQFF
J: TRBJ2-1
size: NA
V: TRBV20-1

CDR3: CASSPRLATYNEQFF
J: TRBJ2-1
size: many
V: TRBV6-5

CDR3: CASSHRVGAPSPPDTQYF
J: TRBJ2-3
size: few
V: TRBV4-3

CDR3: CASSFAANTDTQYF
J: TRBJ2-3
size: NA
V: TRBV12-3/TRBV12-4

CDR3: CSARDLLAAFYGYTF
J: TRBJ1-2
size: NA
V: TRBV20-1

CDR3: CASSEDTYNEQFF
J: TRBJ2-1
size: NA
V: TRBV18

CDR3: CASSQRLSGGAGSYNEQFF
J: TRBJ2-1
size: few
V: TRBV4-3

CDR3: CASSLAATGTGELFF
J: TRBJ2-2
size: NA
V: TRBV12-3/TRBV12-4

CDR3: CASSRRQGVNYGYTF
J: TRBJ1-2
size: NA
V: TRBV7-2

CDR3: CASSAKQGTVGYTF
J: TRBJ1-2
size: NA
V: TRBV2

CDR3: CASSSPALPGETQYF
J: NA
size: NA
V: TRBV6-2/TRBV6-3

CDR3: CASSLMRGRHNEQYF
J: TRBJ2-5
size: NA
V: TRBV7-9

CDR3: CASSQERAADTQYF
J: TRBJ2-3
size: NA
V: TRBV4-3

CDR3: CSVDGTHYNEQFF
J: TRBJ2-1
size: many
V: TRBV29-1

CDR3: CASSPEWESYEQYF
J: TRBJ2-7
size: NA
V: TRBV12-3/TRBV12-4

CDR3: CSASRRTGGYQPQHF
J: TRBJ1-5
size: few
V: TRBV20-1

CDR3: CASSPRVWPYEQYF
J: TRBJ2-7
size: NA
V: TRBV14

CDR3: CASMSTDTKETQYF
J: TRBJ2-5
size: NA
V: TRBV12-3/TRBV12-4

CDR3: CASSSPGNTGELFF
J: TRBJ2-2
size: NA
V: TRBV6-5

CDR3: CASNPRGQGVYEQYF
J: TRBJ2-7
size: NA
V: TRBV6-2/TRBV6-3